Listed here is a single TCR beta chain. No antigen is known for it. Base quality data are lacking; no much larger clone is found one base away. These data come from a study of control samples from healthy donors and cancer patients (dated by TCRdb to 2018 to 2021). The CDR3 sequence holds 13 residues, the cysteine and phenylalanine included. The kept DNA is CDR3 alone, 39 bases in frame from the first base. The germline V gene supplies CDR1 MNHEY and CDR2 SVGEGT. The germline ends are 11 bases apart after V is trimmed by 4 bases and J by 6 bases. Library preparation employed the immunoSEQ multiplex PCR assay. In TCRdb, the immuneACCESS table is reduced to in-frame sequences with V and J assigned. These tables do not hold every clone; where another copy was compared, an unresolved V gene accounts for under half, and the others remain unexplained. The sample has under 150,000 clones on record, about 95% of them singletons. About 3.6% of the sample goes to the ten largest clones.

Rearrangement joined TRBV6-2 or TRBV6-3 to TRBJ2-3; a tentative D call is TRBD2 (6 bases match). The sequence was collected from a man between 25 and 39 years old in good health. Sequencing was carried out using blood. CDR3 sequence: CASSSRLEDTQYF. At the DNA level, the sequence is TGTGCCAGCAGTTCCCGACTAGAGGATACGCAGTATTTT.